This is a list of T cell receptor beta chains from one sample in a study of Graves' ophthalmopathy and Graves' hyperthyroidism. A single record per CDR3 protein comes from TCRdb applying MiXCR to the multiplex PCR reads. The sample contains approximately 480,000 distinct CDR3 sequences, about an eighth of which appear only once. The sequenced sample consisted of blood. Receptor source: a woman aged 25 to 39 with Graves' ophthalmopathy. CDR3s include the opening cysteine and the closing phenylalanine or tryptophan. Each record gives: clone size, J gene, V gene, D gene, CDR3 DNA, CDR3 protein. D genes are given only for firm matches. Expanded clones are given a class, and other clones once, few, many or no size at all.

clone size: many
J gene: TRBJ2-7
V gene: TRBV2
D gene: NA
CDR3 DNA: TGTGCCAGCAGGCAGGGCTCCTACGAGCAGTACTTC
CDR3 protein: CASRQGSYEQYF

clone size: many
J gene: TRBJ2-7
V gene: TRBV6-4
D gene: TRBD1
CDR3 DNA: TGTGCCAGCAGTCCCACCCCCGGACAGGGGATTTCAACCTACGAGCAGTACTTC
CDR3 protein: CASSPTPGQGISTYEQYF

clone size: many
J gene: TRBJ2-7
V gene: TRBV12-3/TRBV12-4
D gene: TRBD2
CDR3 DNA: TGTGCCAGCAGTCCGGCTAGCGGGGGTTACGAGCAGTACTTC
CDR3 protein: CASSPASGGYEQYF

clone size: NA
J gene: TRBJ2-1
V gene: TRBV2
D gene: NA
CDR3 DNA: TGTGCCAGCAATAATGACATGTCCTCCTACAATGAGCAGTTCTTC
CDR3 protein: CASNNDMSSYNEQFF

clone size: NA
J gene: TRBJ1-1
V gene: TRBV5-5
D gene: NA
CDR3 DNA: TGTGCCAGCAGCTTGGAGGGTCTAGGGAGGAGAGTTGAAGCTTTCTTT
CDR3 protein: CASSLEGLGRRVEAFF

clone size: many
J gene: TRBJ2-7
V gene: TRBV6-1
D gene: NA
CDR3 DNA: TGTGCCAGCAGCGAATGGGCAGGGAGCCCTACTGGGCAGTACTTC
CDR3 protein: CASSEWAGSPTGQYF

clone size: many
J gene: TRBJ2-5
V gene: TRBV20-1
D gene: NA
CDR3 DNA: TGCAGTGCTAGAGGGGTGGTTCAGGGGAGCCAAGAGACCCAGTACTTC
CDR3 protein: CSARGVVQGSQETQYF

clone size: many
J gene: TRBJ1-1
V gene: TRBV20-1
D gene: NA
CDR3 DNA: TGCAGTGCCCCCGAAGGCGAAGCTTTCTTT
CDR3 protein: CSAPEGEAFF

clone size: many
J gene: TRBJ1-5
V gene: TRBV28
D gene: NA
CDR3 DNA: TGTGCCAGCAGTTCGAGACGGCAGCCCCAGCATTTT
CDR3 protein: CASSSRRQPQHF

clone size: many
J gene: TRBJ1-2
V gene: TRBV28
D gene: NA
CDR3 DNA: TGTGCCAGCAGTTGGGAATTCTATGGCTACACCTTC
CDR3 protein: CASSWEFYGYTF

clone size: NA
J gene: TRBJ1-1
V gene: TRBV3-1
D gene: TRBD1
CDR3 DNA: TGTGCCAGCAGCCAACACTCGGGGACAGGGGGGACTGAAGCTTTCTTT
CDR3 protein: CASSQHSGTGGTEAFF

clone size: many
J gene: TRBJ2-7
V gene: TRBV6-4
D gene: NA
CDR3 DNA: TGTGCCAGCACCCCCGCCTACCTGCAGGACAGATACTCCTACGAGCAGTACTTC
CDR3 protein: CASTPAYLQDRYSYEQYF

clone size: many
J gene: TRBJ1-2
V gene: TRBV27
D gene: NA
CDR3 DNA: TGTGCCAGCAGTAGCAGAGGTTTCGGCTACACCTTC
CDR3 protein: CASSSRGFGYTF

clone size: NA
J gene: TRBJ2-7
V gene: TRBV2
D gene: TRBD1
CDR3 DNA: TGTGCCAGCAGTGAACGGGACAGGGTCTCCTACGAGCAGTACTTC
CDR3 protein: CASSERDRVSYEQYF

clone size: NA
J gene: TRBJ2-7
V gene: TRBV13
D gene: NA
CDR3 DNA: TGTGCCAGCAGCTTAGCTCTAGGGGCTACCCGGTACGAGCAGTACTTC
CDR3 protein: CASSLALGATRYEQYF